The TCR beta chain described here comes from a study of CD8 T cells in Susac syndrome. Negative isolation yielded CD8+ and CD4+ T cells; FACS enriched TEMRA cells. An input of 0.5 to 1 ug of RNA was subjected to reverse transcription using random hexamers. One entry per CDR3 protein, called by TCRdb with MiXCR from the immunoSEQ multiplex PCR reads. The table includes 250,000 to 300,000 distinct CDR3 sequences, approximately 81% detected once. The TCR originated in a human donor with multiple sclerosis. Sequencing was done on a sample of CD8+ T cells from PBMCs.

CDR3 in amino acids: CSGFPRGSSYEQYF. In nucleotides, the CDR3 is TGCAGTGGGTTCCCCAGGGGGTCCTCCTACGAGCAGTACTTC. The chain couples TRBV20-1 to TRBJ2-7; 7 bases are a match to TRBD1. The junction had 9 bases not matched to a gene; V was cut back by 7 bases and J by 0 bases. This CDR3 is built from 14 residues. Germline V gene lookup returns CDR1 DFQATT and CDR2 SNEGSKA (reference sequence).